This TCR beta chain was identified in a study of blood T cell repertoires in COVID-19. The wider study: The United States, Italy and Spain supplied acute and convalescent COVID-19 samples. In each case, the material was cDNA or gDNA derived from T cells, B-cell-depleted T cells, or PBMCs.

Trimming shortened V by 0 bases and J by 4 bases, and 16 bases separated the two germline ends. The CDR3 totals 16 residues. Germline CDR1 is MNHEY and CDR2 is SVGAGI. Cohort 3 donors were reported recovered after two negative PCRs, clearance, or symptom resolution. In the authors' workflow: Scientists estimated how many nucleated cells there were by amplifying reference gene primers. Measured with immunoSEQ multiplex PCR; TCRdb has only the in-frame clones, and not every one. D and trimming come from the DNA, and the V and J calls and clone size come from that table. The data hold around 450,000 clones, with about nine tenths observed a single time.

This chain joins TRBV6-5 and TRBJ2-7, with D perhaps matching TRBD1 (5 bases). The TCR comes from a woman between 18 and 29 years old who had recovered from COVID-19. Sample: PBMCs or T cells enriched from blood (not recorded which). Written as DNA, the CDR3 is TGTGCCAGCAGTTACTCTTTTACCGACAGATTATACGAGCAGTACTTC. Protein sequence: CASSYSFTDRLYEQYF.